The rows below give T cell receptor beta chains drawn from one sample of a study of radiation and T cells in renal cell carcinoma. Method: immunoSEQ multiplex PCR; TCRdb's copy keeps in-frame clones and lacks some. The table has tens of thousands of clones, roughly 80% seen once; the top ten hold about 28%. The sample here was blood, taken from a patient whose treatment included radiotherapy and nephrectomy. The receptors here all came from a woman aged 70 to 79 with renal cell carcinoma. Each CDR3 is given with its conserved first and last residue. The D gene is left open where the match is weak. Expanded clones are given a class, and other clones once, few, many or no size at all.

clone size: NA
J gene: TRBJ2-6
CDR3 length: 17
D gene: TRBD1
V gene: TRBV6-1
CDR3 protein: CASSEGTGSSGANVLTF
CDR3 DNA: TGTGCCAGCAGTGAGGGGACAGGGTCCTCTGGGGCCAACGTCCTGACTTTC

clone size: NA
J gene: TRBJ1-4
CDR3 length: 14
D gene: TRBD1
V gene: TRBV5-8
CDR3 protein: CASSRGQLNEKLFF
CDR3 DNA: TGTGCCAGCAGCAGGGGACAGCTTAATGAAAAACTGTTTTTT

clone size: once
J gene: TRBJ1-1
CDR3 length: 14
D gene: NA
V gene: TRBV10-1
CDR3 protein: CASSESGGGTEAFF
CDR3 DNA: TGCGCCAGCAGTGAGTCGGGGGGAGGCACTGAAGCTTTCTTT

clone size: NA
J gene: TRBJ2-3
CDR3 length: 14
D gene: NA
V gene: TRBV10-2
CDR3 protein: CASSEARGTDTQYF
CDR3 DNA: TGCGCCAGCAGTGAGGCTCGGGGCACAGATACGCAGTATTTT

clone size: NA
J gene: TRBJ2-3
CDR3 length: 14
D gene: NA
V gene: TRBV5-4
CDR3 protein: CASTMTGREGTQYF
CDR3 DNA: TGTGCCAGCACCATGACAGGGAGGGAGGGTACGCAGTATTTT

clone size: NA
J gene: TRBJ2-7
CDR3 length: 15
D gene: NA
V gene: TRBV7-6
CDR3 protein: CASSLGDGPRYEQYF
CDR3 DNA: TGTGCCAGCAGCTTAGGCGACGGACCCCGCTACGAGCAGTACTTC

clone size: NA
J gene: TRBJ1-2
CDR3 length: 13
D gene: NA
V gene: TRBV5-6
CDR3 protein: CASSLGSNYGYTF
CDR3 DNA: TGTGCCAGCAGCTTGGGATCGAACTATGGCTACACCTTC

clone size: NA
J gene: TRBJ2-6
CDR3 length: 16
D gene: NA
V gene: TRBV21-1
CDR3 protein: CASSKVVSSGANVLTF
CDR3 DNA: TGTGCCAGCAGCAAAGTGGTGAGCTCTGGGGCCAACGTCCTGACTTTC

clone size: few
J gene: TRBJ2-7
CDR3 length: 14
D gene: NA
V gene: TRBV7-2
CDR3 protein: CASSSNRVSYEQYF
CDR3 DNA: TGTGCCAGCAGCTCCAACAGGGTCTCCTACGAGCAGTACTTC

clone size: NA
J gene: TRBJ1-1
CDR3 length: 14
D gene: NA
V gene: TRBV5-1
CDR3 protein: CASSLEGGTTEAFF
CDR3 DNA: TGCGCCAGCAGCTTGGAGGGGGGAACGACTGAAGCTTTCTTT

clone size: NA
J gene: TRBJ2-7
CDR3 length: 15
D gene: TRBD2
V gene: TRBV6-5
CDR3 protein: CAISSYSGGAHEQYF
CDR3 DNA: TGTGCCATCAGTTCATATAGCGGGGGGGCCCACGAGCAGTACTTC

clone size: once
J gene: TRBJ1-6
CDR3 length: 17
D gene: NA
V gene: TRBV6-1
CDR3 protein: CASSVTEGYSYNSPLHF
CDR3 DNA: TGTGCCAGCAGTGTTACGGAGGGGTATAGCTATAATTCACCCCTCCACTTT

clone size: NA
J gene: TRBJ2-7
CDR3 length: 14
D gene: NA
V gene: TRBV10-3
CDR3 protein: CAISVYEISYEQYF
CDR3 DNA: TGTGCCATCAGTGTGTACGAAATCTCCTACGAGCAGTACTTC

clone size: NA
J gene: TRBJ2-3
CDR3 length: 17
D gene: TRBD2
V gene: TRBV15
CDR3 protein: CATSQRWSGLVADTQYF
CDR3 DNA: TGTGCCACCAGCCAGAGATGGAGCGGACTAGTGGCAGATACGCAGTATTTT

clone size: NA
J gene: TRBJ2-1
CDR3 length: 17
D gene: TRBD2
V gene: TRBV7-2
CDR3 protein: CASSLWGGSGSSNEQFF
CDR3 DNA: TGTGCCAGCAGCTTATGGGGGGGGAGCGGGAGTAGCAATGAGCAGTTCTTC

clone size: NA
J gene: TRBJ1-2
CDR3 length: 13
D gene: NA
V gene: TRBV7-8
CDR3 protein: CASSPQGYHGYTF
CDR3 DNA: TGTGCCAGCAGCCCCCAGGGGTACCATGGCTACACCTTC

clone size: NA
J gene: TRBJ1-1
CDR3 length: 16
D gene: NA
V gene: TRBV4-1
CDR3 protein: CASSPGGRLLGTEAFF
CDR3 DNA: TGCGCCAGCAGCCCCGGGGGGCGTTTGTTGGGCACTGAAGCTTTCTTT

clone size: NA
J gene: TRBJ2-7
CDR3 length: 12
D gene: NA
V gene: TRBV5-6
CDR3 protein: CASSFGGPVEYF
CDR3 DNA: TGTGCCAGCAGCTTCGGCGGCCCAGTTGAGTACTTC

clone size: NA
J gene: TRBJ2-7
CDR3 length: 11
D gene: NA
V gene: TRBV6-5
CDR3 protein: CASRTAGAQYF
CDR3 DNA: TGTGCCAGCAGAACCGCAGGGGCCCAGTACTTC

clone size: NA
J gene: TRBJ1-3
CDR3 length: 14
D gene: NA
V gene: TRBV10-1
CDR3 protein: CASSESTEGNTIYF
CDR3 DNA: TGCGCCAGCAGTGAGTCAACGGAAGGAAACACCATATATTTT

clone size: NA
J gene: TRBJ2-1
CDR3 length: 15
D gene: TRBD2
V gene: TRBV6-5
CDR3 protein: CASKRLAGVLDEQFF
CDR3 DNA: TGTGCCAGCAAGCGCCTAGCGGGAGTTCTGGATGAGCAGTTCTTC

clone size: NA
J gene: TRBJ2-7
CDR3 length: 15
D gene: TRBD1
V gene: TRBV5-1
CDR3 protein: CASSLAGQGAYEQYF
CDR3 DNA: TGCGCCAGCAGCTTGGCTGGACAGGGGGCCTACGAGCAGTACTTC

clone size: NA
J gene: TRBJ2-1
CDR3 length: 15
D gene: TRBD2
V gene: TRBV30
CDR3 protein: CAWSARLAGVYEQFF
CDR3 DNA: TGTGCCTGGAGTGCGCGACTAGCGGGAGTATATGAGCAGTTCTTC

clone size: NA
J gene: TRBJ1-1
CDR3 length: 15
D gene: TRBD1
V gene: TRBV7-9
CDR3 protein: CASSPTMDRGAEAFF
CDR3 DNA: TGTGCCAGCAGCCCGACAATGGACAGGGGCGCTGAAGCTTTCTTT

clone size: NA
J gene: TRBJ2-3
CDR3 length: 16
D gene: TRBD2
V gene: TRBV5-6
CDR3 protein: CASSLAGTSGGSTQYF
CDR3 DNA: TGTGCCAGCAGCTTGGCCGGGACTAGCGGGGGTTCTACGCAGTATTTT

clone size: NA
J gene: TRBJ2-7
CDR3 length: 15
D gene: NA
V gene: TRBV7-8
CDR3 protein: CASSSSGGGTYEQYF
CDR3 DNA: TGTGCCAGCAGCTCATCAGGTGGGGGTACCTACGAGCAGTACTTC

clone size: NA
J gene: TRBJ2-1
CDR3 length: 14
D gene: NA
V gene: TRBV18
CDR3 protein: CASLLGGGLDEQFF
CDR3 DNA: TGTGCCAGCTTGTTGGGGGGCGGTCTCGATGAGCAGTTCTTC

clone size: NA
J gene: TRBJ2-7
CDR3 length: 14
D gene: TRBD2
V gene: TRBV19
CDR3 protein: CASSGLAGDYEQYF
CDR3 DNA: TGTGCCAGTAGCGGACTAGCGGGTGACTACGAGCAGTACTTC

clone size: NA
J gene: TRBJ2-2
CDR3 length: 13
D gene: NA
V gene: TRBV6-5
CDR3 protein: CASSLSATGELFF
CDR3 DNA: TGTGCCAGCAGTTTGAGTGCCACCGGGGAGCTGTTTTTT

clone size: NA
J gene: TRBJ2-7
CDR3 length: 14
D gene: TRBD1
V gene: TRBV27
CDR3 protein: CASTLWTGGYEQYF
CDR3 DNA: TGTGCCAGCACCTTGTGGACAGGGGGTTACGAGCAGTACTTC

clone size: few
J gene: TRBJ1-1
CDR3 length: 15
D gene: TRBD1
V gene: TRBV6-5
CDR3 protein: CASSYSTGTEAEAFF
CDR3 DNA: TGTGCCAGCAGTTACTCTACGGGGACAGAGGCTGAAGCTTTCTTT

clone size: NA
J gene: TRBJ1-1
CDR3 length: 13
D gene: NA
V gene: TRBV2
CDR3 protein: CASSFEGDTEAFF
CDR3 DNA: TGTGCCAGCAGTTTCGAGGGGGACACTGAAGCTTTCTTT

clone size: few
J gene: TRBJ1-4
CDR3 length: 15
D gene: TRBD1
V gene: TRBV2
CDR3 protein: CASKNSGGLAEKLFF
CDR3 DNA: TGTGCCAGCAAGAACTCAGGGGGCTTAGCTGAAAAACTGTTTTTT

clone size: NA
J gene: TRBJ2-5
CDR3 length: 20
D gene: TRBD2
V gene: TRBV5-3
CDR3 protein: CARSCLLGTSGGLVGETQYF
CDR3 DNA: TGTGCCAGAAGCTGCCTCCTAGGGACTAGCGGGGGCCTAGTAGGGGAGACCCAGTACTTC

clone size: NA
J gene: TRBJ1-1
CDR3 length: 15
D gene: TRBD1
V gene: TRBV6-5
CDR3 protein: CASSYYGTGGNGAFF
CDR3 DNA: TGTGCCAGCAGTTACTACGGGACAGGGGGGAATGGAGCTTTCTTT

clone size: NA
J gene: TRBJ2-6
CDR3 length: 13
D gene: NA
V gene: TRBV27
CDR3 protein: CASRVSGANVLTF
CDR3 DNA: TGTGCCAGCAGAGTCTCTGGGGCCAACGTCCTGACTTTC

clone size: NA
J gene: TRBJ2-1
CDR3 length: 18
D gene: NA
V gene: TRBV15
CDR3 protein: CATSRGPLAGGWGNEQFF
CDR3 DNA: TGTGCCACCAGCAGAGGGCCACTAGCCGGCGGTTGGGGGAATGAGCAGTTCTTC

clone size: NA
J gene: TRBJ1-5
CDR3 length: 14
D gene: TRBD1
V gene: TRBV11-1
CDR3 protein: CASSLDRYNQPQHF
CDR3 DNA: TGTGCCAGCAGTTTGGACAGGTACAATCAGCCCCAGCATTTT

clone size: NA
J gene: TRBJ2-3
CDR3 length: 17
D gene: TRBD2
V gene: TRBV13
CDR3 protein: CASSLFLAGGRGDTQYF
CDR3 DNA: TGTGCCAGCAGCTTATTCCTAGCGGGAGGTCGAGGAGATACGCAGTATTTT

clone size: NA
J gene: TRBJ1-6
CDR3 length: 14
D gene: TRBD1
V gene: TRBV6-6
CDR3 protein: CASSQGQGGSPLHF
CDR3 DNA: TGTGCCAGCAGCCAGGGACAGGGCGGGTCACCCCTCCACTTT

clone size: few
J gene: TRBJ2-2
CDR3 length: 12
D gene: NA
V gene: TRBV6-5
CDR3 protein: CASSPRPGELFF
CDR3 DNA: TGTGCCAGCAGTCCGCGTCCCGGGGAGCTGTTTTTT

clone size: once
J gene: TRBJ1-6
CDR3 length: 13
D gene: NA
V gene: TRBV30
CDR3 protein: CAWRTLGNSPLHF
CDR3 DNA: TGTGCCTGGAGAACACTGGGTAATTCACCCCTCCACTTT

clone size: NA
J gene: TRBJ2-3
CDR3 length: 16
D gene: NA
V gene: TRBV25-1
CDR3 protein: CASSEYPPTGTDTQYF
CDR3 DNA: TGTGCCAGCAGTGAATATCCCCCGACAGGCACAGATACGCAGTATTTT

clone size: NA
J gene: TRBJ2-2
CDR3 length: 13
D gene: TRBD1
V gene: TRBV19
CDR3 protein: CATRDRETGELFF
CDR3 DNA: TGTGCCACTCGGGACAGGGAAACCGGGGAGCTGTTTTTT

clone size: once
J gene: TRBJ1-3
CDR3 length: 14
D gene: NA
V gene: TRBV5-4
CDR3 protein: CASSLAGNGNTIYF
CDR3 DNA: TGTGCCAGCAGCTTGGCCGGGAACGGAAACACCATATATTTT

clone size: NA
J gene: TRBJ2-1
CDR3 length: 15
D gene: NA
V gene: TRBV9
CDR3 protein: CASSPLISSYNEQFF
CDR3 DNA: TGTGCCAGCAGCCCCCTCATCAGCTCCTACAATGAGCAGTTCTTC

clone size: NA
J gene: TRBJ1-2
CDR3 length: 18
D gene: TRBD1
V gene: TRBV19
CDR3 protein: CASSTLGQGILSLYGYTF
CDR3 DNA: TGTGCCAGTAGTACCCTGGGACAGGGTATTCTCTCTCTGTATGGCTACACCTTC

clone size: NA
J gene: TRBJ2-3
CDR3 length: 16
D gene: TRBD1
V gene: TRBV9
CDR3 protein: CASSVGTGESTDTQYF
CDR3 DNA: TGTGCCAGCAGCGTAGGGACAGGGGAGAGCACAGATACGCAGTATTTT

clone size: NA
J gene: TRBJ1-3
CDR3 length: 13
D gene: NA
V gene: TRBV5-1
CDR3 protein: CASRSGTGNTIYF
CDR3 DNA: TGCGCCAGCAGATCAGGTACCGGAAACACCATATATTTT

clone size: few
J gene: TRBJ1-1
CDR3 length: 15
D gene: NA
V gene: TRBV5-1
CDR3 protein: CASSLGAGGNTEAFF
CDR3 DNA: TGCGCCAGCAGCTTGGGGGCAGGAGGGAACACTGAAGCTTTCTTT

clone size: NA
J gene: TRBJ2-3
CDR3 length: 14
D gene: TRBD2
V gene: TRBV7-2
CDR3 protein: CASSSTAGADTQYF
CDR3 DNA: TGTGCCAGCAGCTCCACAGCGGGAGCCGATACGCAGTATTTT

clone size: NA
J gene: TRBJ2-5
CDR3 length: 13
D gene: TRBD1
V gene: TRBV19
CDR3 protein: CASSGQPLETQYF
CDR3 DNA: TGTGCCAGTTCGGGACAGCCACTGGAGACCCAGTACTTC

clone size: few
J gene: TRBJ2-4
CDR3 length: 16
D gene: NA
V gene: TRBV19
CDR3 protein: CASSIAGIGAKNIQYF
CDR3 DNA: TGTGCCAGTAGTATAGCTGGTATTGGGGCCAAAAACATTCAGTACTTC